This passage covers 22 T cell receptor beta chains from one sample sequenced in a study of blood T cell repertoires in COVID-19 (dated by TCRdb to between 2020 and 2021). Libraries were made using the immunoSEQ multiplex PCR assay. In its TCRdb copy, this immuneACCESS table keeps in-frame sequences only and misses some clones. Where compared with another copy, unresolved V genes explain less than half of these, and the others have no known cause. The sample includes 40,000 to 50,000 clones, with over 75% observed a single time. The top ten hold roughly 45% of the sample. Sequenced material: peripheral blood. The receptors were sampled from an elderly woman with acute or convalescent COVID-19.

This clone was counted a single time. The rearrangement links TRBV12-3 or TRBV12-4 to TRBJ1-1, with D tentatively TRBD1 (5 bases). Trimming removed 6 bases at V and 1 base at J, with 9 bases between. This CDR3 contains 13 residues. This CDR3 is CASRGGTNTEAFF. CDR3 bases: TGTGCCAGCAGGGGGGGAACGAACACTGAAGCTTTCTTT.

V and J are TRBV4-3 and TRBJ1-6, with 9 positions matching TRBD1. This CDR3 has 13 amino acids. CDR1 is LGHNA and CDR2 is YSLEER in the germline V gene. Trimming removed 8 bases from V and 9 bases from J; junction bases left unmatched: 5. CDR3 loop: CASGQGRGSPLHF. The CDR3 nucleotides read TGCGCCAGCGGACAGGGGAGGGGTTCACCCCTCCACTTT.

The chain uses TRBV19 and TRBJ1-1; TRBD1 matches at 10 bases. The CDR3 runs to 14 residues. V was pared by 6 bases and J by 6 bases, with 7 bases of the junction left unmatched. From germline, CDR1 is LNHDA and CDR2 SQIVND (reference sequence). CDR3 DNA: TGTGCCAGTAGGAAGGGGACAGGGGTCCCTGAAGCTTTCTTT. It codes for CASRKGTGVPEAFF.

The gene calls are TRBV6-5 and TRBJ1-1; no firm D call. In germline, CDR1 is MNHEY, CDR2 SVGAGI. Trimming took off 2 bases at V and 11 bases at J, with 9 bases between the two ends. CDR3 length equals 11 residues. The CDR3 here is CASSYGGVAFF. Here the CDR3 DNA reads TGTGCCAGCAGTTACGGCGGGGTTGCTTTCTTT.

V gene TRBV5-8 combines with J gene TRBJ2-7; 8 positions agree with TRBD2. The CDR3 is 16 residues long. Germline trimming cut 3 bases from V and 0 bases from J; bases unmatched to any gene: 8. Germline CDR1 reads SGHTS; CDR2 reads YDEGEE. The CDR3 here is CASSSPGGGGSYEQYF. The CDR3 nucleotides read TGTGCCAGCAGCTCGCCGGGAGGGGGGGGCTCCTACGAGCAGTACTTC.

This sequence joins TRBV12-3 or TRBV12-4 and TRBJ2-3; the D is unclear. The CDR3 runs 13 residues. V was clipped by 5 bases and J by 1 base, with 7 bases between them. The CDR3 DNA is TGTGCCAGCAGTGCCCCGGGCACAGATACGCAGTATTTT. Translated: CASSAPGTDTQYF.

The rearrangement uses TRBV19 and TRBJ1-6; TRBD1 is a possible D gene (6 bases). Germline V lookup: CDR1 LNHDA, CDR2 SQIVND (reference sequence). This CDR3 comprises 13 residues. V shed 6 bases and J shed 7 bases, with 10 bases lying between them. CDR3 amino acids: CASSDRPNSPLHF. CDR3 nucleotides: TGTGCCAGTAGCGACAGGCCGAATTCACCCCTCCACTTT.

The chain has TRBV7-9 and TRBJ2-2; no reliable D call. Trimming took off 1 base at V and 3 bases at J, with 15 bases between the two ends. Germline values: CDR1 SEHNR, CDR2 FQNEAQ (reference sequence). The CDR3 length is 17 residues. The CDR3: CASSLDGVTLDTGELFF. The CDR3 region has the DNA TGTGCCAGCAGCTTAGATGGAGTGACCTTAGACACCGGGGAGCTGTTTTTT.

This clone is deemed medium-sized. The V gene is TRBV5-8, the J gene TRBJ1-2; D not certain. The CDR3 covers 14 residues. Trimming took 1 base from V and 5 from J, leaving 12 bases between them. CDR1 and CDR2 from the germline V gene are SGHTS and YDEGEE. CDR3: CASSLRATDYGYTF. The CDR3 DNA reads TGTGCCAGCAGCTTGAGAGCTACAGATTATGGCTACACCTTC.

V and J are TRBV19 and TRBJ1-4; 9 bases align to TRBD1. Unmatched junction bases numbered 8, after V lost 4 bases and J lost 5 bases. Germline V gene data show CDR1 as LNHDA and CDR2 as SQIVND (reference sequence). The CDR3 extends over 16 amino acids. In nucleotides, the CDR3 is TGTGCCAGTAGTAAGAGGACAGGGGATGGGAATGAAAAACTGTTTTTT. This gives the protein CASSKRTGDGNEKLFF.

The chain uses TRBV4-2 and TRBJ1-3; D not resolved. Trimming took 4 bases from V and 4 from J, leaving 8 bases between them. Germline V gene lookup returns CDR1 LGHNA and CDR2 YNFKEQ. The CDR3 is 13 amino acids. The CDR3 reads CASSLSTGNTIYF. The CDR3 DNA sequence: TGTGCCAGCAGCCTAAGTACAGGAAACACCATATATTTT.

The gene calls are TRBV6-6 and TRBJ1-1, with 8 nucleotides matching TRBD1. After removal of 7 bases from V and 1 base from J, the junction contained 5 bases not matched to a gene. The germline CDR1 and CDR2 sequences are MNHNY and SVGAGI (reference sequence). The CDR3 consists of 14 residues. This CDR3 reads CASKETGENTEAFF. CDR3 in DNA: TGTGCCAGCAAAGAGACAGGGGAGAACACTGAAGCTTTCTTT.

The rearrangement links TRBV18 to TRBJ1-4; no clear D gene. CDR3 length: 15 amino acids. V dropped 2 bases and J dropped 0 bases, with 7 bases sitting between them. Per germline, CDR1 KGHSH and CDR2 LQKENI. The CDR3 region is CASSPVPSTNEKLFF. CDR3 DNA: TGTGCCAGCTCACCAGTCCCTTCAACTAATGAAAAACTGTTTTTT.

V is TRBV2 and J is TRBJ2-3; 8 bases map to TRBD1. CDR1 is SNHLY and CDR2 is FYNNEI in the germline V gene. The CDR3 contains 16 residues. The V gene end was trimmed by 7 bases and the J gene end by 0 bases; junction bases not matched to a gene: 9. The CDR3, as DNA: TGTGCCAGCAAAAACCTCAGGGGGCCTAGCACAGATACGCAGTATTTT. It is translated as CASKNLRGPSTDTQYF. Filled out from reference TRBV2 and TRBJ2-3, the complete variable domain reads EPEVTQTPSHQVTQMGQEVILRCVPISNHLYFYWYRQILGQKVEFLVSFYNNEISEKSEIFDDQFSVERPDGSNFTLKIRSTKLEDSAMYFCASKNLRGPSTDTQYFGPGTRLTVL.

Written as DNA, the CDR3 is TGTGCCACCAGCAGAGCGGGACTAGCGGGGCTCACAGATACGCAGTATTTT. It specifies CATSRAGLAGLTDTQYF. The V gene is TRBV15, the J gene TRBJ2-3, with 13 bases that match TRBD2. Germline lookup yields CDR1 LNHNV and CDR2 YYDKDF (reference sequence). Trimming at V came to 1 base and at J to 2 bases, leaving 3 bases not matched to a gene. This CDR3 region has 17 residues.

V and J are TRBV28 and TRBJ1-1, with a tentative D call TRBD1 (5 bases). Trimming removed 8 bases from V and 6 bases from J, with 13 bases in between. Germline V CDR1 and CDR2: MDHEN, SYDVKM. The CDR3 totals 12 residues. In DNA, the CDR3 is TGTGCCAGCTCACGCAGCAGGGCTGAAGCTTTCTTT. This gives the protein CASSRSRAEAFF.

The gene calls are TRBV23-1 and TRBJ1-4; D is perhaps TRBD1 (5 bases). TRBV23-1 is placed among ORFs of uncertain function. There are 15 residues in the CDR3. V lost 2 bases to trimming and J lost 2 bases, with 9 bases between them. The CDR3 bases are TGCGCCAGCAGTCAAGGGGGGGGGACTAATGAAAAACTGTTTTTT. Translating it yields CASSQGGGTNEKLFF.

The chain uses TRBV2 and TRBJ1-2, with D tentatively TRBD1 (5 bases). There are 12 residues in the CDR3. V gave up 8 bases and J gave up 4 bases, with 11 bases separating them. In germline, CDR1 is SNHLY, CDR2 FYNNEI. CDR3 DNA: TGTGCCAGCGTCCGGGACTTCTATGGCTACACCTTC. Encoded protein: CASVRDFYGYTF. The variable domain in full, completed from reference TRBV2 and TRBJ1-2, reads EPEVTQTPSHQVTQMGQEVILRCVPISNHLYFYWYRQILGQKVEFLVSFYNNEISEKSEIFDDQFSVERPDGSNFTLKIRSTKLEDSAMYFCASVRDFYGYTFGSGTRLTVV.

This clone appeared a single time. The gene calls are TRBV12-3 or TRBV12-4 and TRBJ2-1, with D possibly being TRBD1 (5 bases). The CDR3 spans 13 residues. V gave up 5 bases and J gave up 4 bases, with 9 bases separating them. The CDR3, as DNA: TGTGCCAGCAGTGACCAGGGTTACAATGAGCAGTTCTTC. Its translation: CASSDQGYNEQFF.

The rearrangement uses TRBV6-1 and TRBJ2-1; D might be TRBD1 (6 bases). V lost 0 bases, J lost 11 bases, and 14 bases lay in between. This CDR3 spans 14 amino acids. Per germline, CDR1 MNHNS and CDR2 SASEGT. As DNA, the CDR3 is TGTGCCAGCAGTGAAGCTGTCGAGGGGGTGAAGCAGTTCTTC. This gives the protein CASSEAVEGVKQFF.

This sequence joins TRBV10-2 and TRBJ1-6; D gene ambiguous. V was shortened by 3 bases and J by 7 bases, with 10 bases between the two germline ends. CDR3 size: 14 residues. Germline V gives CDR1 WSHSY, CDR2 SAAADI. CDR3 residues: CASSEIGGNSPLHF. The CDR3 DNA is TGCGCCAGCAGTGAAATAGGAGGGAATTCACCCCTCCACTTT.

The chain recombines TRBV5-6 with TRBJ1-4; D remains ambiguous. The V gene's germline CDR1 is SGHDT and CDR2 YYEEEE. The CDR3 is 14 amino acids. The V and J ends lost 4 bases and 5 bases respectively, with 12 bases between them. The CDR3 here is CASSETWRNEKLFF. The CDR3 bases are TGTGCCAGCAGCGAAACATGGAGGAATGAAAAACTGTTTTTT.